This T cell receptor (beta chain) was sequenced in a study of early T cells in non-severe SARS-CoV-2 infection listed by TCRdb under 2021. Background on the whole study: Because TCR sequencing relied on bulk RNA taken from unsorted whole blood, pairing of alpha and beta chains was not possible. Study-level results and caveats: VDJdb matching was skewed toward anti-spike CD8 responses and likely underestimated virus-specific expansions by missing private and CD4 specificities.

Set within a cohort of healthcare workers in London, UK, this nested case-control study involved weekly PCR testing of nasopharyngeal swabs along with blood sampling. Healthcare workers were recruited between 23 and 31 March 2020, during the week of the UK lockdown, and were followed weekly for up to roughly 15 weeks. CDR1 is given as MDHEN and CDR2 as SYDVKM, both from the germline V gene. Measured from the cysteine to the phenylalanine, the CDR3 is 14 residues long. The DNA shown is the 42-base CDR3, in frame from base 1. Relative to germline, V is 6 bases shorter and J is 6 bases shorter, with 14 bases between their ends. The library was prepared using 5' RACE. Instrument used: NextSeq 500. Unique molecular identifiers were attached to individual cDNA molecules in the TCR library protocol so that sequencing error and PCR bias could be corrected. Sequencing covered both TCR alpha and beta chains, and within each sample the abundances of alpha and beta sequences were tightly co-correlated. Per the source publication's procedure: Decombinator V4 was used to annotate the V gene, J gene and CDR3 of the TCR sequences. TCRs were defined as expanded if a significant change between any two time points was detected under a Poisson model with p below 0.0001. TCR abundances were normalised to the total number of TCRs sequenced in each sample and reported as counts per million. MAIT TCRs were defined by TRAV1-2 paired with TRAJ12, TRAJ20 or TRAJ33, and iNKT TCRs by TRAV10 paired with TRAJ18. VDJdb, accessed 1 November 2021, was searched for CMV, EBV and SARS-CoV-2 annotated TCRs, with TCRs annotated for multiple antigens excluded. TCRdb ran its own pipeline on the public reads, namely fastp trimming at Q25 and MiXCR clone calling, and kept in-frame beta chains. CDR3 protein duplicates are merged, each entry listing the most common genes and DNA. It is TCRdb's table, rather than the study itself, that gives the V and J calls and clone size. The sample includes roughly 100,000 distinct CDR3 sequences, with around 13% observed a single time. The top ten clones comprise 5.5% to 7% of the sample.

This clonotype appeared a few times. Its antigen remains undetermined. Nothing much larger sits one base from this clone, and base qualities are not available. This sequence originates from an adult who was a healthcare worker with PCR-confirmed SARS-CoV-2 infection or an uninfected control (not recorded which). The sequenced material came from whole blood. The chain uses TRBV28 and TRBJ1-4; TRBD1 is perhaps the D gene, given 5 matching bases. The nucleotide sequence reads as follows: TGTGCCAGCAGCTCCGGGACTGAACATGAAAAACTGTTTTTT. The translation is CASSSGTEHEKLFF.